This entry lists 6 T cell receptor beta chains sequenced from one sample in a study of low-dose radiotherapy and immunotherapy resistance in tumors (dated by TCRdb to 2021 to 2024). First-strand cDNA was synthesized using Superscript III and a set of TRAV- and TRBV-specific primers, so that both TCRalpha and TCRbeta chains were covered. A roughly 18-cycle PCR with Phusion amplified the TCRs, pairing a constant-region primer with the adapter that was attached to the V primers. In-frame beta chains were kept once TCRdb had trimmed the public reads at Q25 with fastp and called clones with MiXCR. Identical CDR3 protein sequences are pooled into one entry, listed with their most common genes and DNA. This sample is represented by approximately 14,000 distinct CDR3 sequences; 65% to 75% of them were singletons. The ten most abundant clones make up 4% to 5.5% of the sample. Source of these receptors: a human donor with advanced metastatic prostate, ovarian, gallbladder or colorectal cancer (not recorded which). This table probably holds off-target reads from a library built for another chain.

The rearrangement joins TRBV4-2 to TRBJ2-1; 9 positions match TRBD2. J was trimmed by 3 bases and V by 0 bases; bases with no gene match: 3. The CDR3 extends over 16 amino acids. The V gene's germline CDR1 is LGHNA and CDR2 YNFKEQ. The CDR3, as DNA: TGTGCCAGCAGCCAAGATAGCGGGGGCTACTACAATGAGCAGTTCTTC. Translation gives CASSQDSGGYYNEQFF.

The chain carries TRBV19 and TRBJ1-5; no reliable D call. Trimming took off 3 bases at V and 6 bases at J, with 18 bases between the two ends. The CDR3 has 16 residues. Germline loops: CDR1 LNHDA, CDR2 SQIVND (reference sequence). CDR3 sequence reads: CASSIQPPQALQPQHF. CDR3 bases: TGTGCCAGTAGTATCCAACCCCCGCAGGCCCTTCAGCCCCAGCATTTT. Full variable domain (rest looked up from reference TRBV19 and TRBJ1-5): DGGITQSPKYLFRKEGQNVTLSCEQNLNHDAMYWYRQDPGQGLRLIYYSQIVNDFQKGDIAEGYSVSREKKESFPLTVTSAQKNPTAFYLCASSIQPPQALQPQHFGDGTRLSIL.

The chain joins TRBV5-6 to TRBJ2-7; 9 positions agree with TRBD1. Germline CDR1 and CDR2: SGHDT and YYEEEE. V was pared by 4 bases and J by 5 bases, with 10 bases of the junction left unmatched. This CDR3 comprises 15 residues. The CDR3 nucleotides are TGTGCCAGCAGCCAGAGTCTGGACAGGGGACACGAGCAGTACTTC. This translates into CASSQSLDRGHEQYF.

The chain links TRBV2 to TRBJ2-7, with 7 positions matching TRBD1. The CDR3 runs to 13 residues. Per germline, CDR1 SNHLY and CDR2 FYNNEI. The J segment lost 3 bases and the V segment lost 7 bases, leaving 6 bases of the junction unmatched. As DNA, the CDR3 is TGTGCCAGCAATCCGGGACAGTACTACGAGCAGTACTTC. Amino acids: CASNPGQYYEQYF. Variable domain in full (rest from reference TRBV2 and TRBJ2-7): EPEVTQTPSHQVTQMGQEVILRCVPISNHLYFYWYRQILGQKVEFLVSFYNNEISEKSEIFDDQFSVERPDGSNFTLKIRSTKLEDSAMYFCASNPGQYYEQYFGPGTRLTVT.

The chain uses TRBV2 and TRBJ1-2; D perhaps matches TRBD1 (6 bases). Germline CDR1 SNHLY, CDR2 FYNNEI. The CDR3 sequence is 14 residues long. The V end was cut by 8 bases, the J end by 3 bases, with 16 bases between. For the CDR3, the DNA is TGTGCCAGCGCCCCGTGGGGGGCCCACTATGGCTACACCTTC. This translates into CASAPWGAHYGYTF.

This sequence joins TRBV5-1 and TRBJ2-1, with D possibly being TRBD1 (6 bases). Trimming cost V 4 bases and J 15 bases, with 20 bases left between them. CDR1 is SGHRS, CDR2 YFSETQ, per germline. The CDR3 extends over 13 amino acids. CDR3 residues: CASSTSPGASGFF. CDR3 DNA sequence: TGCGCCAGCAGCACTTCTCCAGGGGCGTCTGGGTTCTTC.